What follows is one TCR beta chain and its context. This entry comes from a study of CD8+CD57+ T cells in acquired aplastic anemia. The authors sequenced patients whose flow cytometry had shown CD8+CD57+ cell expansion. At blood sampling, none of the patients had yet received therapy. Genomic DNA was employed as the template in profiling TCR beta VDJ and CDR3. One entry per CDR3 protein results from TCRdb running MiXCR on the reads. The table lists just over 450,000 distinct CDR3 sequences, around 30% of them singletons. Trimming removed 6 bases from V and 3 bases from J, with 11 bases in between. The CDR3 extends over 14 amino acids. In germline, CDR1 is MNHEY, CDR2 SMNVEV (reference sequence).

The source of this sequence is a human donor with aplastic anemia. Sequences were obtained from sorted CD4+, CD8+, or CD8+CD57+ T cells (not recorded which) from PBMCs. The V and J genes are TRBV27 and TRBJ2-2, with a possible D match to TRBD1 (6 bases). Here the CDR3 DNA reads TGTGCCAGCAGGCCGAACAGGGACACCGGGGAGCTGTTTTTT. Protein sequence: CASRPNRDTGELFF.